This T cell receptor beta chain emerged from a study of Ad26.COV2.S vaccination and SARS-CoV-2 variants. Treatment described: some 19 received Ad26.COV2.S at low or high dose, single or two shots; several received placebo; per-sample allocation not given. Sampling was performed 63 days after the first vaccine or placebo injection. In the vaccine, an Ad26 vector expressed the SARS-CoV-2 spike of the Wuhan strain. Only in-frame clones appear in the TCRdb table, and some are missing; sequencing was by immunoSEQ multiplex PCR. The sample records over 400,000 clones, over 80% being singletons. As for this clone: Its antigen is as yet unknown.

Findings and caveats of the study: Reported post-vaccination CD8+ and CD4+ T cell responses to spike showed substantial breadth.

Trimming pared 0 bases from V and 3 bases from J, leaving 3 bases between. The CDR3 extends over 13 amino acids. Germline V gene lookup returns CDR1 LNHNV and CDR2 YYDKDF (reference sequence). This chain joins TRBV15 and TRBJ1-5, with D uncertain. The sequence derives from a person between 18 and 65 years old who received the Ad26.COV2.S COVID-19 vaccine or a placebo. Sequencing was performed on peripheral blood, taken in a trial of Ad26.COV2.S vaccine versus placebo. The CDR3, as DNA: TGTGCCACCAGCAGAGATAACAATCAGCCCCAGCATTTT. It translates to CATSRDNNQPQHF.